This T cell receptor beta chain appears in the sequencing data of a study of T cell responses to AZD1222 COVID-19 vaccine. The protocol was immunoSEQ multiplex PCR, while the TCRdb copy is restricted to in-frame clones and leaves out a portion. The table includes around 35,000 clones, approximately 90% detected once. The V and J ends lost 3 bases and 7 bases, in that order; junction bases with no gene match: 8. The CDR3 runs to 15 residues. Germline loops: CDR1 KGHDR, CDR2 SFDVKD. This TCR was recovered from an adult who received the AZD1222 COVID-19 vaccine. This chain links TRBV24-1 with TRBJ2-1; TRBD2 aligns across 7 bases. The input for sequencing was peripheral blood, taken 28 days after the second AZD1222 dose. The CDR3 coding sequence is TGTGCCACCAGTGATCCACGGACTAGTTTTAATGAGCAGTTCTTC. It translates to CATSDPRTSFNEQFF.